Listed here are 3 T cell receptor beta chains from one sample, sequenced in a study of cytomegalovirus exposure and HLA in healthy donors. PCR involved 60 Vbeta and 13 Jbeta primers. Profiled with immunoSEQ multiplex PCR; TCRdb holds only in-frame clones, not every one. The table shows 85,000 to 100,000 clones, with roughly 80% occurring only once. Sequencing was performed on PBMCs. The source is a man between 60 and 70 years old in good health and CMV-seropositive.

The chain joins TRBV6-6 to TRBJ2-6; TRBD1 is a possible D gene (6 bases). With 6 bases removed from V and 2 bases from J, the gap between germline ends came to 11 bases. Germline CDR1 reads MNHNY; CDR2 reads SVGAGI (reference sequence). CDR3 length equals 15 residues. As DNA, the CDR3 is TGTGCCAGCAGCTCCACAGGGACTGGGGCCAACGTCCTGACTTTC. This sequence encodes CASSSTGTGANVLTF.

The chain couples TRBV27 to TRBJ2-5; TRBD2 matches 7 bases. Germline trimming cut 3 bases from V and 5 bases from J; bases unmatched to any gene: 3. Germline-derived CDR1 and CDR2 are MNHEY and SMNVEV (reference sequence). This CDR3 region has 13 residues. The CDR3 protein is CASSFAGGETQYF. The DNA for the CDR3 is TGTGCCAGCAGTTTCGCCGGGGGGGAGACCCAGTACTTC.

The chain carries TRBV2 and TRBJ2-5; 9 positions match TRBD1. CDR3 length equals 13 residues. The J segment lost 6 bases and the V segment lost 4 bases, leaving 3 bases of the junction unmatched. The germline CDR1 and CDR2 sequences are SNHLY and FYNNEI. CDR3 loop: CASSVGQGQTQYF. Written as DNA, the CDR3 is TGTGCCAGCAGTGTGGGACAGGGTCAGACCCAGTACTTC.